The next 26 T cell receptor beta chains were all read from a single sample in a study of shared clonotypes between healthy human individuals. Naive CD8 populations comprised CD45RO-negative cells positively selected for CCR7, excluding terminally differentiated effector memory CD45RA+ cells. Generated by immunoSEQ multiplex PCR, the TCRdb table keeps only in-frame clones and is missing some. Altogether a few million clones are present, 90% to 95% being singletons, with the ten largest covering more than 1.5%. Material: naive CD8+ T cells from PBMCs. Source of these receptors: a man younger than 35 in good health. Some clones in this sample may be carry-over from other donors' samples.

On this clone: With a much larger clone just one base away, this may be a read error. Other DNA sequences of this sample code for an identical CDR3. The CDR3 DNA follows: TGTGCCAGCAGTTTTCGGTACGAGCAGTACTTC. This gives the protein CASSFRYEQYF. The gene calls are TRBV28 and TRBJ2-7; unclear D gene. The CDR3 extends over 11 amino acids. V lost 3 bases, J lost 4 bases, and 4 bases lay in between. In germline, CDR1 is MDHEN, CDR2 SYDVKM.

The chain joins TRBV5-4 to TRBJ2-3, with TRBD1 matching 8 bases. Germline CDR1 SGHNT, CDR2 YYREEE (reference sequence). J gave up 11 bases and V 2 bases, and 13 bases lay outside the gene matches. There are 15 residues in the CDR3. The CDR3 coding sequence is TGTGCCAGCAGCTTCGACAGGGGATCTGTGGAGTGGCAGTATTTT. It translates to CASSFDRGSVEWQYF.

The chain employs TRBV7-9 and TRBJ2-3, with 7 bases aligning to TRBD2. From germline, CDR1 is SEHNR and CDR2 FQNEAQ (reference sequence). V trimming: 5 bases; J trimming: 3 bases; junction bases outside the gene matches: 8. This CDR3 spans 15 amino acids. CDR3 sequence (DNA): TGTGCCAGCAGCCCAGGGACTACACCTACAGATACGCAGTATTTT. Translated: CASSPGTTPTDTQYF.

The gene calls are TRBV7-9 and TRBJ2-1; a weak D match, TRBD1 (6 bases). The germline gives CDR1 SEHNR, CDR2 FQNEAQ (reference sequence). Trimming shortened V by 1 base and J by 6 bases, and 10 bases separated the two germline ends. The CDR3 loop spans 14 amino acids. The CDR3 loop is CASSLDGTSNEQFF. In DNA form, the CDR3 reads TGTGCCAGCAGCTTAGACGGGACATCCAATGAGCAGTTCTTC.

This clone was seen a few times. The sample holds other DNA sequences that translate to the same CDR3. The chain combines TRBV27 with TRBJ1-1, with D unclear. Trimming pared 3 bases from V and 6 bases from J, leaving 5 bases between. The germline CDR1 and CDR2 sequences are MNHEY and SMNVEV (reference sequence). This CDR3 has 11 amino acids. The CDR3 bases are TGTGCCAGCAGTTTGGGGTCTGAAGCTTTCTTT. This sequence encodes CASSLGSEAFF.

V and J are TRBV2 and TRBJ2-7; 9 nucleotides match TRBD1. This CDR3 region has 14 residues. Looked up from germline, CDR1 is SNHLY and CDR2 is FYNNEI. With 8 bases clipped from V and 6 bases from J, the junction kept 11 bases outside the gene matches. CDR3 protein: CASSPGTGNREQYF. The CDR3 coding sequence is TGTGCCAGCTCCCCCGGGACAGGGAATCGCGAGCAGTACTTC.

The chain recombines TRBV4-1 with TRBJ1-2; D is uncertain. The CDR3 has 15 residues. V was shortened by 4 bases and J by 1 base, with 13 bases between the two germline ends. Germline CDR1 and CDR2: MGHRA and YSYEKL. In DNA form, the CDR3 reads TGCGCCAGCAGCCCAATAGTTCCGATTAACTATGGCTACACCTTC. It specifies CASSPIVPINYGYTF.

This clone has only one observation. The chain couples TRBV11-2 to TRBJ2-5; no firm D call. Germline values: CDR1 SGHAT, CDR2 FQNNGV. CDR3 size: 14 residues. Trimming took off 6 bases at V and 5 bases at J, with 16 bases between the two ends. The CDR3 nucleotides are TGTGCCAGCAGAACAATAGACCTGGGGGAGACCCAGTACTTC. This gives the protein CASRTIDLGETQYF.

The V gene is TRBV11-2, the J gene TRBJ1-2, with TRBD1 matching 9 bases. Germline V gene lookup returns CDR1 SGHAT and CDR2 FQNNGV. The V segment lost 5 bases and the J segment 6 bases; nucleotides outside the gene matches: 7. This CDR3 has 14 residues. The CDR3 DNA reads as TGTGCCAGCAGCCCAAGGGACAGGGAAAATGGCTACACCTTC. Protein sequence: CASSPRDRENGYTF.

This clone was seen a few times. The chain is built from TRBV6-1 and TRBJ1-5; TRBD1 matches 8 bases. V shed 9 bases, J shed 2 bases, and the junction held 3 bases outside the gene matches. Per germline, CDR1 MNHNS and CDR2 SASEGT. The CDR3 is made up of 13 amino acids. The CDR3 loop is CASTTGGNQPQHF. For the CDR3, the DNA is TGTGCCAGTACGACAGGGGGCAATCAGCCCCAGCATTTT.

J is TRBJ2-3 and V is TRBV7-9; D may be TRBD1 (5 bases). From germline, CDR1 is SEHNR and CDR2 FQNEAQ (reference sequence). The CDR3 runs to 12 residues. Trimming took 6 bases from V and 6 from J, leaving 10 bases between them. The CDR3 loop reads CASSSGLDTQYF. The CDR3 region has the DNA TGTGCCAGCAGTTCAGGGCTGGATACGCAGTATTTT. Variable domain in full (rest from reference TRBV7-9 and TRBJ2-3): DTGVSQNPRHKITKRGQNVTFRCDPISEHNRLYWYRQTLGQGPEFLTYFQNEAQLEKSRLLSDRFSAERPKGSFSTLEIQRTEQGDSAMYLCASSSGLDTQYFGPGTRLTVL.

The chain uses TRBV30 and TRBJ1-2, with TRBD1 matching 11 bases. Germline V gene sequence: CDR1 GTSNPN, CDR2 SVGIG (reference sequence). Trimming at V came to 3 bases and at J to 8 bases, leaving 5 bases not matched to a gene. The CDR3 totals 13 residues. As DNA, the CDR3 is TGTGCCTGGAGCTGGACAGGGGGCGACGGCTACACCTTC. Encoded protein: CAWSWTGGDGYTF.

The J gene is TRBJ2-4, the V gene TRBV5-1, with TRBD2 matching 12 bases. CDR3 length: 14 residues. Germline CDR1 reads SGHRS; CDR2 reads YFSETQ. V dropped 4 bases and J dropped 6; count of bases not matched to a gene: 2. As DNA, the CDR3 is TGCGCCAGCAGCGGGGGACTAGCGGGAAACATTCAGTACTTC. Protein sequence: CASSGGLAGNIQYF.

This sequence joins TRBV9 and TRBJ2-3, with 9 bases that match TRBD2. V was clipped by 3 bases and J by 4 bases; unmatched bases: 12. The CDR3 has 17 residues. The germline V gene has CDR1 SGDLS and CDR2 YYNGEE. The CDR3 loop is CASSGSSGKVVADTQYF. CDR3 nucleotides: TGTGCCAGCAGCGGATCTAGCGGGAAGGTTGTCGCAGATACGCAGTATTTT.

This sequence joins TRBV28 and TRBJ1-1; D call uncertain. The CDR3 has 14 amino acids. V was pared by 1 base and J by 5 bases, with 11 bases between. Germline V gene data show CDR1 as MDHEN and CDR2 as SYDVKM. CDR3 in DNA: TGTGCCAGCAGTTTATCGTACTTAGGGACTGAAGCTTTCTTT. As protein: CASSLSYLGTEAFF.

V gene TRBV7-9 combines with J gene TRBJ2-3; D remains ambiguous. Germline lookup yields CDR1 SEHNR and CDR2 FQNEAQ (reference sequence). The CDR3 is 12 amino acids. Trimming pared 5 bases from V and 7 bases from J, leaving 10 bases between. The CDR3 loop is CASSQSENTQYF. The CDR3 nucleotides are TGTGCCAGCAGCCAAAGTGAGAATACGCAGTATTTT.

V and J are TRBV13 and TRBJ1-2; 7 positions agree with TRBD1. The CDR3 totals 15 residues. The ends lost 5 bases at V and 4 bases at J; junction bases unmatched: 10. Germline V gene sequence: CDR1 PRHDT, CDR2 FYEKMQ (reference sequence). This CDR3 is CASSRGTDLSYGYTF. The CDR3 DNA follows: TGTGCCAGCAGCAGAGGGACAGACCTAAGCTATGGCTACACCTTC.

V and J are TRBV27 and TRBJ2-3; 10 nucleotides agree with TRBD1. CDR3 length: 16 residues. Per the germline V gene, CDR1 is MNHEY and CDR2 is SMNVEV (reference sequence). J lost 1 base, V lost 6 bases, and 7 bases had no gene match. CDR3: CASRGQGIPGTDTQYF. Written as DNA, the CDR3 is TGTGCCAGCAGGGGACAGGGGATCCCTGGCACAGATACGCAGTATTTT.

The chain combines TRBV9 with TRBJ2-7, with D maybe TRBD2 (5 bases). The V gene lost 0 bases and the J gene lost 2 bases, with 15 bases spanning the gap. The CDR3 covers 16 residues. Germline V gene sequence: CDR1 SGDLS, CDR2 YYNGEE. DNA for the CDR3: TGTGCCAGCAGCGTAGGTGGCTTCGCGGGTGCCTACGAGCAGTACTTC. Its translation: CASSVGGFAGAYEQYF. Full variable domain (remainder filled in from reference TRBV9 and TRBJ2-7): DSGVTQTPKHLITATGQRVTLRCSPRSGDLSVYWYQQSLDQGLQFLIQYYNGEERAKGNILERFSAQQFPDLHSELNLSSLELGDSALYFCASSVGGFAGAYEQYFGPGTRLTVT.

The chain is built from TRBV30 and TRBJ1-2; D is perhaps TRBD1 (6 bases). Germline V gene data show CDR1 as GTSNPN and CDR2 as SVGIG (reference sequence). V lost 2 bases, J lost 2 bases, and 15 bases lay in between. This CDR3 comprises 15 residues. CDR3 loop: CAWSPYRELNYGYTF. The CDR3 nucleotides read TGTGCCTGGAGTCCCTACAGGGAATTAAACTATGGCTACACCTTC. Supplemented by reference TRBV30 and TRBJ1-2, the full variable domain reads SQTIHQWPATLVQPVGSPLSLECTVEGTSNPNLYWYRQAAGRGLQLLFYSVGIGQISSEVPQNLSASRPQDRQFILSSKKLLLSDSGFYLCAWSPYRELNYGYTFGSGTRLTVV.

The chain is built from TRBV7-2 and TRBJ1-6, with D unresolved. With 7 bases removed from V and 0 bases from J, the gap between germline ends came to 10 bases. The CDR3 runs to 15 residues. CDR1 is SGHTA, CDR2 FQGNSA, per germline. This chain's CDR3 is CASTLLSSYNSPLHF. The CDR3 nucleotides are TGTGCCAGCACGCTGCTGAGCTCCTATAATTCACCCCTCCACTTT.

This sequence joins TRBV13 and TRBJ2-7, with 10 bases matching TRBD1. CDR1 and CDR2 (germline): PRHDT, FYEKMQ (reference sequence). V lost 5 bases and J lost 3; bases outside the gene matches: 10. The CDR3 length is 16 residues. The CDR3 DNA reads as TGTGCCAGCAGCCTAAGACAGGGGGCGAGAGACTACGAGCAGTACTTC. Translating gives CASSLRQGARDYEQYF. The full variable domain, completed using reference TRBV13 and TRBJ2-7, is AAGVIQSPRHLIKEKRETATLKCYPIPRHDTVYWYQQGPGQDPQFLISFYEKMQSDKGSIPDRFSAQQFSDYHSELNMSSLELGDSALYFCASSLRQGARDYEQYFGPGTRLTVT.

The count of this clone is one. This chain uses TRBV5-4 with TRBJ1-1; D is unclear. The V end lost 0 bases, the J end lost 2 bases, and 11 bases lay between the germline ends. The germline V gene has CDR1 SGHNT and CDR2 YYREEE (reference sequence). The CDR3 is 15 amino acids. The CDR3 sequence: CASSLVAGSNTEAFF. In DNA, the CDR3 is TGTGCCAGCAGCTTGGTCGCAGGTTCAAACACTGAAGCTTTCTTT.

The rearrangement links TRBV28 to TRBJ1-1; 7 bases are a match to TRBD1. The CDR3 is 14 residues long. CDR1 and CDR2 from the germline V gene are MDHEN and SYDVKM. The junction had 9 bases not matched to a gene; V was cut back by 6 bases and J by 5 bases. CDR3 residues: CASSPPGGGTEAFF. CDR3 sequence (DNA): TGTGCCAGCAGCCCCCCAGGGGGTGGGACTGAAGCTTTCTTT.

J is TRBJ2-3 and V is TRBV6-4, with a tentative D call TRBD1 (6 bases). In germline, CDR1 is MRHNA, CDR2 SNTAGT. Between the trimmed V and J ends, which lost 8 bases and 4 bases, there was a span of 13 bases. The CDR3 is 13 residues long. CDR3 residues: CASPGHFPDTQYF. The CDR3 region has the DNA TGTGCCAGCCCGGGACATTTTCCAGATACGCAGTATTTT.

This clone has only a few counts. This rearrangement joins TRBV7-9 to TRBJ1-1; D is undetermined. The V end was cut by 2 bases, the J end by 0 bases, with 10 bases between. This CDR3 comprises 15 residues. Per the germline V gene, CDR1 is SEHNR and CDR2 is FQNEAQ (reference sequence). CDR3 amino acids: CASSLRFAVNTEAFF. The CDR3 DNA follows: TGTGCCAGCAGCTTACGATTCGCGGTGAACACTGAAGCTTTCTTT.